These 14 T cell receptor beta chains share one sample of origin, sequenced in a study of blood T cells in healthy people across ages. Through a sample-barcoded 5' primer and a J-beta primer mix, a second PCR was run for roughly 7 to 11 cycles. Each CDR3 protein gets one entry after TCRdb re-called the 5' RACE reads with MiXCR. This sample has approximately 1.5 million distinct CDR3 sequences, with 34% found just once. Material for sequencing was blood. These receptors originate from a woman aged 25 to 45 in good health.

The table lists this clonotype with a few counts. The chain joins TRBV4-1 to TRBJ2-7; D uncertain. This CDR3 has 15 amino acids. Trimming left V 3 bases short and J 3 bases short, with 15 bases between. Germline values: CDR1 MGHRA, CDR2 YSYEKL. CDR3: CASSHERTEFYEQYF. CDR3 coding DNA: TGCGCCAGCAGCCACGAACGGACGGAATTCTACGAGCAGTACTTC.

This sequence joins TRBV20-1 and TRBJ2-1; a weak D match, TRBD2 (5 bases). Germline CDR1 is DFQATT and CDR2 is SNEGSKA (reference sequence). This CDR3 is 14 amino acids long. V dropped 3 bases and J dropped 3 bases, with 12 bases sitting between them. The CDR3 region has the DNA TGCAGTGCTAGGTCGACGGGAAACTACAATGAGCAGTTCTTC. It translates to CSARSTGNYNEQFF.

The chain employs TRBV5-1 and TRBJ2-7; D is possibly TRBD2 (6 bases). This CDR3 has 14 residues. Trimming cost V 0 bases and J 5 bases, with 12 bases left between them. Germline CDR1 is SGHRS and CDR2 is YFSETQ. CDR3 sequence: CASSLVQGGDEQYF. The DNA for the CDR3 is TGCGCCAGCAGCTTGGTGCAGGGAGGAGACGAGCAGTACTTC.

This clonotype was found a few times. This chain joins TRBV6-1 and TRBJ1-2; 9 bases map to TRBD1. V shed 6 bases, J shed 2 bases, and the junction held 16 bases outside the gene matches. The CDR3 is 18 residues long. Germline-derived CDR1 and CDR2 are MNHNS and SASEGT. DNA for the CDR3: TGTGCCAGCAGACGCCAACAGGGGGCCCAGGGTAACAACTATGGCTACACCTTC. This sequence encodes CASRRQQGAQGNNYGYTF.

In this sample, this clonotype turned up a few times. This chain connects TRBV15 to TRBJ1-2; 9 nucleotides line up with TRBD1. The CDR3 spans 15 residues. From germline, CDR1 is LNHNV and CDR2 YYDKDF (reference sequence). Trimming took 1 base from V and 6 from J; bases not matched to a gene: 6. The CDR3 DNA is TGTGCCACCAGCAGAGGGAGGACAGGGGCGGATGGCTACACCTTC. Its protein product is CATSRGRTGADGYTF.

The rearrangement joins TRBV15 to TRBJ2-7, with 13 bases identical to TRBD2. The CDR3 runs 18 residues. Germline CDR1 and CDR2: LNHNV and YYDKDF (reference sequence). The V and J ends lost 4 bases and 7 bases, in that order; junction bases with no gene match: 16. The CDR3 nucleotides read TGTGCCACCAGCAAGCCCGTAGCACTAGCGGGAGGGCCGGGTGAGCAGTACTTC. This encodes CATSKPVALAGGPGEQYF.

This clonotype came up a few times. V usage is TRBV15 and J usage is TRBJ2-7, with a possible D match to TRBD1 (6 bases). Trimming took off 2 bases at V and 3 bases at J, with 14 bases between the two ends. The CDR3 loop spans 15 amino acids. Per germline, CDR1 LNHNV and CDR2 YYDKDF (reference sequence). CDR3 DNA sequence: TGTGCCACCAGCAGAAACAGGGTGGTGGTCTACGAGCAGTACTTC. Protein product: CATSRNRVVVYEQYF.

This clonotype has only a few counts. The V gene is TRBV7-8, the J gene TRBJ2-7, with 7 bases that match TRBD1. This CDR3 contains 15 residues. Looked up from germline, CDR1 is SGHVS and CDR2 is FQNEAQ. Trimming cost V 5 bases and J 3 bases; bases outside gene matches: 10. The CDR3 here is CASSPSGGSFYEQYF. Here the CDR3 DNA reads TGTGCCAGCAGCCCTTCAGGGGGTTCTTTCTACGAGCAGTACTTC.

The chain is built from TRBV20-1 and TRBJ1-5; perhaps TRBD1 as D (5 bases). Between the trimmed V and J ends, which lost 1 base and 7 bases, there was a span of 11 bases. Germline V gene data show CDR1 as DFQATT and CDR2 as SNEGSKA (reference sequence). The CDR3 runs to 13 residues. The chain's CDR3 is CSARGSRDQPQHF. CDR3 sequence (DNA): TGCAGTGCTAGAGGATCCAGGGACCAGCCCCAGCATTTT.

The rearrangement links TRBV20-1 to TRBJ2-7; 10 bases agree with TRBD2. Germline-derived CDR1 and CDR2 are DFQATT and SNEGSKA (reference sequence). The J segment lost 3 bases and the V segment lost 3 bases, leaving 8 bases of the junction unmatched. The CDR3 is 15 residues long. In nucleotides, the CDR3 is TGCAGTGCTAGGGCTCTGGGACTAGCGTACTACGAGCAGTACTTC. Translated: CSARALGLAYYEQYF.

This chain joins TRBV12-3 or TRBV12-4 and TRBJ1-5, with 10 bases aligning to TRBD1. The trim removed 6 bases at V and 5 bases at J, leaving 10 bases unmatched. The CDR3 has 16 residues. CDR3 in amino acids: CASSPRDRGWDQPQHF. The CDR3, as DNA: TGTGCCAGCAGCCCCCGGGACAGGGGTTGGGATCAGCCCCAGCATTTT.

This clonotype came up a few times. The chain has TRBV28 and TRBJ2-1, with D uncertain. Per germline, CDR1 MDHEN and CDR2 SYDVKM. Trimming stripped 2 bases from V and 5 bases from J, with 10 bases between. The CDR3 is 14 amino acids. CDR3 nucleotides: TGTGCCAGCAGTTTAGCTACGTTCAACAATGAGCAGTTCTTC. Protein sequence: CASSLATFNNEQFF.

The CDR3 loop is CASSLVGRTQETQYF. CDR3 DNA sequence: TGTGCCAGCAGCTTGGTTGGCAGAACCCAAGAGACCCAGTACTTC. The rearrangement uses TRBV5-4 and TRBJ2-5; D is ambiguous. The length of the CDR3 is 15 residues. V shed 0 bases and J shed 1 base, with 10 bases lying between them. CDR1 SGHNT and CDR2 YYREEE come from the germline V gene (reference sequence).

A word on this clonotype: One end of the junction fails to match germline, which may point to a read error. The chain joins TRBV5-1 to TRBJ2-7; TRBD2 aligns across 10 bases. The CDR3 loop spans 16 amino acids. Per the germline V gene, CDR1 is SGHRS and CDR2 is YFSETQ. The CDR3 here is CAGSLDPAGGPSEQYF. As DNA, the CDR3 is TGCGCCGGCAGCTTGGATCCAGCGGGAGGGCCGAGCGAGCAGTACTTC.